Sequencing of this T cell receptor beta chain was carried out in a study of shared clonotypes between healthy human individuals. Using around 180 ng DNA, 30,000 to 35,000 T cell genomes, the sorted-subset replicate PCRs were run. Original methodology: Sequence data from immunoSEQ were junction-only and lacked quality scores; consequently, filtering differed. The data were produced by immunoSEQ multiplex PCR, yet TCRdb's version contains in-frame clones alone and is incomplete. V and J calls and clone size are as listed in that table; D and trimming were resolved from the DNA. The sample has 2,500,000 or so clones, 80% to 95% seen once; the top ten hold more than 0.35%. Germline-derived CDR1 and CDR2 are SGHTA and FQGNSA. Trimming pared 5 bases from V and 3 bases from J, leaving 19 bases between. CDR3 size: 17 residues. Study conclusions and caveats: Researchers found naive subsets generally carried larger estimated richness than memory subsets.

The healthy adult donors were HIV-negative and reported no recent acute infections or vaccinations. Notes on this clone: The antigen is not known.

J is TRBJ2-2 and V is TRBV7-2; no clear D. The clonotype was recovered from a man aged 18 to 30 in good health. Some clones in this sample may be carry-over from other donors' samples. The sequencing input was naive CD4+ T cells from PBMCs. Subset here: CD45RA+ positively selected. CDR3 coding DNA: TGTGCCAGCAGCCCCGACTCGGGTCTCTCGGACACCGGGGAGCTGTTTTTT. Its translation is CASSPDSGLSDTGELFF.